Following are 9 T cell receptor beta chains from one sample sequenced in a study of shared clonotypes between healthy human individuals. TCRdb's table, derived via immunoSEQ multiplex PCR, lists solely in-frame clones and lacks some. The sample lists about 480,000 clones; around 79% were seen once. Material: PBMCs. Every receptor here comes from a woman between 40 and 55 years old in good health. Some clones in this sample may be carry-over from other donors' samples.

The chain employs TRBV5-8 and TRBJ1-2; possibly TRBD1 for D (5 bases). The CDR3 is 14 residues long. V was clipped by 5 bases and J by 4 bases, with 15 bases between them. In germline, CDR1 is SGHTS, CDR2 YDEGEE. CDR3 bases: TGTGCCAGCAGTTTCTCCAGGGTCAGCTATGGCTACACCTTC. This codes for CASSFSRVSYGYTF.

This clone was seen a few times. The chain links TRBV7-2 to TRBJ1-2; D unresolved. Germline V gene sequence: CDR1 SGHTA, CDR2 FQGNSA. Trimming left V 3 bases short and J 0 bases short, with 5 bases between. This CDR3 contains 13 residues. As DNA, the CDR3 is TGTGCCAGCAGCTTCAGAGCTAACTATGGCTACACCTTC. Translating it yields CASSFRANYGYTF. Full variable domain (rest looked up from reference TRBV7-2 and TRBJ1-2): GAGVSQSPSNKVTEKGKDVELRCDPISGHTALYWYRQSLGQGLEFLIYFQGNSAPDKSGLPSDRFSAERTGGSVSTLTIQRTQQEDSAVYLCASSFRANYGYTFGSGTRLTVV.

CDR3 sequence: CASSVKGLNTEAFF. The CDR3 region has the DNA TGCGCCAGCAGTGTAAAAGGGCTGAACACTGAAGCTTTCTTT. The chain combines TRBV5-1 with TRBJ1-1, with unresolved D. The germline CDR1 and CDR2 sequences are SGHRS and YFSETQ. This CDR3 region has 14 residues. With 5 bases removed from V and 0 bases from J, the gap between germline ends came to 11 bases.

The rearrangement joins TRBV19 to TRBJ2-6; D possibly corresponds to TRBD2 (5 bases). V lost 3 bases and J 0 bases, leaving 6 bases between the germline ends. The CDR3 loop spans 15 amino acids. CDR1 and CDR2 from the germline V gene are LNHDA and SQIVND (reference sequence). The CDR3 protein is CASSMGSSGANVLTF. CDR3 bases: TGTGCCAGTAGTATGGGGAGCTCTGGGGCCAACGTCCTGACTTTC.

The J gene is TRBJ2-7, the V gene TRBV6-1, with D possibly called TRBD1 or TRBD2 (5 bases each). Trimming pared 2 bases from V and 2 bases from J, leaving 10 bases between. This CDR3 has 14 residues. Germline assignment: CDR1 MNHNS and CDR2 SASEGT. CDR3 nucleotide sequence: TGTGCCAGCAGTGAACACCCGGGGCCCTACGAGCAGTACTTC. Translation: CASSEHPGPYEQYF.

The chain recombines TRBV7-3 with TRBJ1-1; no firm D call. Between the trimmed V and J ends, which lost 0 bases and 5 bases, there was a span of 16 bases. Per germline, CDR1 SGHTA and CDR2 FQGTGA. CDR3 length: 16 residues. CDR3 sequence: CASSLTAGRPATEAFF. In DNA, the CDR3 is TGTGCCAGCAGCTTAACTGCCGGCAGACCCGCAACTGAAGCTTTCTTT.

V usage is TRBV4-2 and J usage is TRBJ2-3, with 10 bases matching TRBD2. The CDR3 runs 16 residues. V dropped 2 bases and J dropped 3; count of bases not matched to a gene: 5. Germline-derived CDR1 and CDR2 are LGHNA and YNFKEQ. The CDR3 here is CASSQPSGSGTDTQYF. In DNA form, the CDR3 reads TGTGCCAGCAGCCAACCTAGCGGGAGTGGTACAGATACGCAGTATTTT.

V gene TRBV10-2 combines with J gene TRBJ2-3; 9 bases line up with TRBD1. The CDR3 is 13 residues long. Trimming removed 10 bases from V and 3 bases from J; junction bases left unmatched: 5. Germline V gives CDR1 WSHSY, CDR2 SAAADI. CDR3 DNA: TGCGCCACCTTGGACAGGGGAACAGATACGCAGTATTTT. Amino acid sequence: CATLDRGTDTQYF.

The V gene is TRBV11-2, the J gene TRBJ2-7; D ambiguous. Trimming stripped 3 bases from V and 5 bases from J, with 14 bases between. The CDR3 spans 14 residues. Per the germline V gene, CDR1 is SGHAT and CDR2 is FQNNGV. As DNA, the CDR3 is TGTGCCAGCAGCTTTTCGATACCCACCCACGAGCAGTACTTC. Its protein product is CASSFSIPTHEQYF.